The 20 T cell receptor beta chains below come from one sample, sequenced in a study of blood T cell repertoires in COVID-19. This table comes from immunoSEQ multiplex PCR, and its TCRdb copy is limited to in-frame clones, with some not included. The table records about 51,000 clones, approximately 86% of them present only once. The sequencing sample was made of peripheral blood. These TCRs come from a man aged 55 to 69 with acute or convalescent COVID-19.

By share, this clone counts as large. The J gene is TRBJ2-1, the V gene TRBV6-2 or TRBV6-3, with D possibly TRBD1 on 6 matching bases. Deletions cut 2 bases from V and 0 bases from J, with 8 bases between. The CDR3 sequence is 15 residues long. The germline gives CDR1 MNHEY, CDR2 SVGEGT. The CDR3 DNA sequence: TGTGCCAGCAGTTACACAGGGAGCTCCTACAATGAGCAGTTCTTC. Protein product: CASSYTGSSYNEQFF.

This sequence joins TRBV11-2 and TRBJ2-3, with 8 bases fitting TRBD2. CDR3 length: 16 amino acids. CDR1 is SGHAT, CDR2 FQNNGV, per germline. V was pared by 6 bases and J by 1 base, with 9 bases of the junction left unmatched. The CDR3 protein is CASRAISGMGTDTQYF. Written as DNA, the CDR3 is TGTGCCAGCAGGGCCATTAGCGGGATGGGCACAGATACGCAGTATTTT.

The rearrangement links TRBV6-5 to TRBJ1-1; TRBD1 matches 9 bases. Per the germline V gene, CDR1 is MNHEY and CDR2 is SVGAGI. This CDR3 comprises 15 residues. The V and J ends lost 2 bases and 5 bases, in that order; junction bases with no gene match: 6. The CDR3 is CASSYTTGGNTEAFF. DNA for the CDR3: TGTGCCAGCAGTTACACGACAGGGGGGAATACTGAAGCTTTCTTT.

This chain connects TRBV13 to TRBJ2-1; D is unresolved. Germline-derived CDR1 and CDR2 are PRHDT and FYEKMQ (reference sequence). Trimming cost V 5 bases and J 3 bases, with 8 bases left between them. CDR3 length equals 13 residues. DNA of the CDR3: TGTGCCAGCAGCCCCCAGGACTACAATGAGCAGTTCTTC. As protein: CASSPQDYNEQFF.

The count of this clone is one. The chain recombines TRBV27 with TRBJ2-7; a weak D match, TRBD1 (6 bases). The ends were cut back, 2 bases at V and 5 bases at J, with 16 bases in the middle. The germline V gene has CDR1 MNHEY and CDR2 SMNVEV (reference sequence). The CDR3 loop spans 15 amino acids. CDR3 in DNA: TGTGCCAGCAGTTTAGGCCCGGACAGCCCCCACGAGCAGTACTTC. It specifies CASSLGPDSPHEQYF.

The chain recombines TRBV9 with TRBJ2-4; TRBD1 aligns across 9 bases. V trimming: 2 bases; J trimming: 6 bases; junction bases outside the gene matches: 3. The CDR3 runs to 14 residues. Germline V gives CDR1 SGDLS, CDR2 YYNGEE. In nucleotides, the CDR3 is TGTGCCAGCAGCGTCGCGGGACAGGGAAACATTCAGTACTTC. Translating gives CASSVAGQGNIQYF.

This rearrangement joins TRBV7-9 to TRBJ1-6; D remains unclear. Germline CDR1 and CDR2: SEHNR and FQNEAQ (reference sequence). Trimming took 1 base from V and 7 from J, leaving 5 bases between them. The CDR3 has 13 amino acids. The CDR3 nucleotides are TGTGCCAGCAGCTTAGTGGAGAATTCACCCCTCCACTTT. This translates into CASSLVENSPLHF.

The rearrangement links TRBV2 to TRBJ2-5; D is uncertain. Germline CDR1 SNHLY, CDR2 FYNNEI. The CDR3 covers 13 residues. V was shortened by 6 bases and J by 3 bases, with 11 bases between the two germline ends. CDR3 DNA sequence: TGTGCCAGCAGCGGTAACAGAGAAGAGACCCAGTACTTC. This codes for CASSGNREETQYF.

The chain joins TRBV7-9 to TRBJ2-7; D might be TRBD2 (7 bases). The V and J ends lost 4 bases and 3 bases respectively, with 10 bases between them. The CDR3 is made up of 13 amino acids. CDR1 is SEHNR, CDR2 FQNEAQ, per germline (reference sequence). The CDR3 loop is CASSSGGHYEQYF. The DNA of the CDR3 is TGTGCCAGCAGCTCCGGGGGGCACTACGAGCAGTACTTC.

The chain joins TRBV7-2 to TRBJ2-1, with TRBD2 identical over 8 bases. Per germline, CDR1 SGHTA and CDR2 FQGNSA. V shed 1 base and J 2 bases; nucleotides not matched to a gene: 4. CDR3 length equals 16 residues. The CDR3 sequence: CASSLVAGGTYNEQFF. The CDR3 nucleotides are TGTGCCAGCAGCTTAGTGGCGGGGGGTACCTACAATGAGCAGTTCTTC.

The chain carries TRBV19 and TRBJ2-7; TRBD1 might be the D (6 bases). V lost 5 bases and J 3 bases, leaving 11 bases between the germline ends. Germline CDR1 LNHDA, CDR2 SQIVND (reference sequence). This CDR3 is built from 13 residues. The CDR3 loop reads CASSQGLRYEQYF. DNA of the CDR3: TGTGCCAGTAGTCAGGGGTTACGCTACGAGCAGTACTTC.

The chain links TRBV4-3 to TRBJ2-5; D is unclear. CDR1 LGHNA and CDR2 YSLEER come from the germline V gene. The CDR3 runs to 14 residues. V was pared by 2 bases and J by 5 bases, with 12 bases between. CDR3 bases: TGCGCCAGCAGCCAATCTCTAGGTTCCGAGACCCAGTACTTC. This encodes CASSQSLGSETQYF.

The rearrangement uses TRBV5-1 and TRBJ2-1; D is perhaps TRBD1 (6 bases). This CDR3 has 14 residues. The germline V and J ends were trimmed by 5 bases and 3 bases, with 12 bases remaining between them. CDR1 and CDR2 from the germline V gene are SGHRS and YFSETQ. The chain's CDR3 is CASSPQGGYNEQFF. The CDR3 DNA is TGCGCCAGCAGTCCCCAAGGGGGCTACAATGAGCAGTTCTTC.

This clone was counted a few times. The V gene is TRBV24-1, the J gene TRBJ1-5, with D hard to call. V was cut by 2 bases and J by 4 bases, with 8 bases left in between. CDR1 KGHDR and CDR2 SFDVKD come from the germline V gene. The CDR3 has 14 residues. CDR3 in amino acids: CATSDSRQNQPQHF. The CDR3 coding sequence is TGTGCCACCAGTGATTCGAGGCAGAATCAGCCCCAGCATTTT.

V usage is TRBV11-2 and J usage is TRBJ2-3; 9 nucleotides align to TRBD2. CDR3 length: 15 residues. Germline CDR1 and CDR2: SGHAT and FQNNGV. V lost 6 bases and J lost 4; bases outside the gene matches: 8. CDR3 sequence (DNA): TGTGCCAGCAGGAAGAGGGCGGGAGGGGCAGATACGCAGTATTTT. Translation: CASRKRAGGADTQYF.

A single count supports this clone. V and J are TRBV2 and TRBJ2-5; 7 bases align to TRBD2. V lost 1 base, J lost 2 bases, and 4 bases stayed unmatched. The CDR3 is 15 residues long. Germline values: CDR1 SNHLY, CDR2 FYNNEI. The CDR3 loop is CASSEGGLLQETQYF. CDR3 nucleotides: TGTGCCAGCAGTGAAGGGGGACTATTACAAGAGACCCAGTACTTC.

The chain is built from TRBV10-1 and TRBJ1-2; TRBD1 matches 10 bases. Germline CDR1 WNHNN, CDR2 SYGVQD (reference sequence). V was pared by 6 bases and J by 7 bases, with 5 bases of the junction left unmatched. The length of the CDR3 is 13 residues. CDR3 sequence: CASRDRGMGGYTF. In nucleotides, the CDR3 is TGCGCCAGCAGGGACAGGGGGATGGGTGGCTACACCTTC.

This clone appeared a few times. The CDR3 loop is CASSPGGSSNQPQHF. The DNA of the CDR3 is TGTGCCAGCAGCCCGGGGGGGTCGAGCAATCAGCCCCAGCATTTT. This chain joins TRBV7-2 and TRBJ1-5; possible D gene TRBD1, 5 bases. The CDR3 covers 15 residues. V was cut by 5 bases and J by 1 base, with 12 bases left in between. Per germline, CDR1 SGHTA and CDR2 FQGNSA.

J is TRBJ2-7 and V is TRBV15; D is perhaps TRBD1 (6 bases). CDR3 length: 13 amino acids. Trimming shortened V by 3 bases and J by 6 bases, and 12 bases separated the two germline ends. Germline V gene lookup returns CDR1 LNHNV and CDR2 YYDKDF (reference sequence). CDR3 protein: CATSSDKGGEQYF. CDR3 nucleotides: TGTGCCACCAGCAGCGACAAAGGGGGCGAGCAGTACTTC.

The chain carries TRBV10-2 and TRBJ2-3; 10 bases are a match to TRBD2. The V segment lost 10 bases and the J segment 0 bases; nucleotides outside the gene matches: 4. The V gene's germline CDR1 is WSHSY and CDR2 SAAADI. The CDR3 loop spans 14 amino acids. The CDR3 region has the DNA TGCGCCACCAAACTAGCGGGGAGCACAGATACGCAGTATTTT. It codes for CATKLAGSTDTQYF.